This T cell receptor (beta chain) emerged from a study of CD8+ T cells in alopecia areata. Whole-study results and caveats: Tissue-resident alphabeta T cells belonging to normal skin likewise get sequenced within scalp specimens.

Both CD4+ and CD8+ T cells were separated by sorting PBMCs. Comment on this clone: Its antigen is not identified.

The CDR3 consists of 12 residues. Germline V lookup: CDR1 MDHEN, CDR2 SYDVKM. V was trimmed by 5 bases and J by 3 bases, leaving 5 bases between them. Reverse transcribed after extraction, RNA yielded cDNA as the sequencing template. TCRdb's table, derived via immunoSEQ multiplex PCR, lists solely in-frame clones and lacks some. The sample consists of approximately 98,000 clones, 45% to 60% of them appearing once. J is TRBJ2-1 and V is TRBV28; D is ambiguous. The sequence came from a human donor with alopecia areata. The sample taken for sequencing was NKG2D-low CD8+ T cells sorted from blood. In nucleotides, the CDR3 is TGTGCCAGCAGTGGCGTCTACAATGAGCAGTTCTTC. Its protein is CASSGVYNEQFF. Full variable domain (remainder filled in from reference TRBV28 and TRBJ2-1): DVKVTQSSRYLVKRTGEKVFLECVQDMDHENMFWYRQDPGLGLRLIYFSYDVKMKEKGDIPEGYSVSREKKERFSLILESASTNQTSMYLCASSGVYNEQFFGPGTRLTVL.